This T cell receptor (beta chain) was captured in a study of long-term antiretroviral therapy in people with HIV. The CDR3 contains 13 residues. Per the germline V gene, CDR1 is SEHNR and CDR2 is FQNEAQ (reference sequence). With 5 bases removed from V and 1 base from J, the gap between germline ends came to 8 bases. This was the immunoSEQ v3.0 assay at survey level. Clones were sequenced by immunoSEQ multiplex PCR, and TCRdb holds only the in-frame ones, with some missing. Here the sample spans about 15,000 clones, less than 80% being singletons. This chain links TRBV7-9 with TRBJ1-1, with a weak D call TRBD1 (6 bases). The starting material was unsorted PBMCs, obtained about 3.1 years after starting antiretroviral therapy. The origin of this receptor is a woman in her thirties or forties with HIV. CDR3 residues: CASSRTANTEAFF. The DNA for the CDR3 is TGTGCCAGCAGCCGGACAGCGAACACTGAAGCTTTCTTT.